This section outlines one TCR beta chain sequence together with its context. The data were taken from a study of blood T cell repertoires in COVID-19. Whole-study context: Samples of COVID-19 (acute and convalescent) were obtained from the United States, Italy and Spain. From T cells, B-cell-depleted T cells, or PBMCs came the material, which was cDNA or gDNA.

The CDR3 runs 15 residues. V shed 2 bases, J shed 6 bases, and the junction held 4 bases outside the gene matches. CDR1 and CDR2 (germline): SGDLS, YYNGEE. While infection was still active, Seattle patients were enrolled and then followed longitudinally. Measured with immunoSEQ multiplex PCR; TCRdb has only the in-frame clones, and not every one. The sample holds tens of thousands of clones; roughly 70% are singletons and the top ten take 3% to 4.5%. The sequence was obtained from a man in his sixties or seventies with COVID-19, enrolled during active disease. Sequences were obtained from peripheral blood. This rearrangement joins TRBV9 to TRBJ1-3; 11 nucleotides align to TRBD1. The CDR3 nucleotides are TGTGCCAGCAGCGTCCGGACAGGGGGCGTAAACACCATATATTTT. It codes for CASSVRTGGVNTIYF.